A selection of T cell receptor beta chains follows, all from one sample in a study of T cell repertoires in cytomegalovirus infection. Their cognate antigens are unknown. TCRdb re-derived calls from the reads in MiXCR, one entry per CDR3 protein. In the table there are 200,000 or so distinct CDR3 sequences, around 35% of which are singletons. Sequenced here: CD8+ T cells from cultured PBMCs, sampled from culture after CMV antigen stimulation. These receptors all stem from a human donor in good health (CMV status not recorded). Some clones in this sample may be carry-over from other donors' samples. CDR3s include the opening cysteine and the closing phenylalanine or tryptophan. Each record gives: V gene, J gene, D gene, clone size, CDR3 protein, CDR3 DNA. A D gene is named only where the DNA matches it firmly. Clone size is shown for a subset of rows, as once, few, many or a class of expanded clone.

TRBV20-1	TRBJ2-3	TRBD1	few	CSAKKGQGGRTDTQYF	TGCAGTGCTAAGAAGGGACAGGGGGGTCGCACAGATACGCAGTATTTT
TRBV7-3	TRBJ2-1	NA	NA	CASSINPEQFF	TGTGCCAGCAGCATAAATCCTGAGCAGTTCTTC
TRBV7-9	TRBJ2-1	NA	NA	CASSFSESNEQFF	TGTGCCAGCAGCTTTTCTGAAAGCAATGAGCAGTTCTTC
TRBV19	TRBJ2-7	NA	many	CASSTGSYEQYF	TGTGCCAGCAGCACCGGGAGCTACGAGCAGTACTTC
TRBV6-1	TRBJ2-3	NA	NA	CASRNAGRRPDTQYF	TGTGCCAGCCGCAACGCCGGTAGACGCCCAGATACGCAGTATTTT
TRBV29-1	TRBJ1-3	TRBD1	NA	CSVDPQGVGNTIYF	TGCAGCGTTGATCCACAGGGGGTTGGAAACACCATATATTTT
TRBV7-8	TRBJ2-1	TRBD2	NA	CASRPLAGGTDEQFF	TGTGCCAGCAGACCACTAGCGGGGGGGACGGATGAGCAGTTCTTC
TRBV11-2	TRBJ2-1	TRBD2	many	CASSPRLAGDWDEQFF	TGTGCCAGCAGCCCGCGACTAGCGGGAGACTGGGATGAGCAGTTCTTC
TRBV27	TRBJ1-1	NA	NA	CASSLSNWAPAFF	TGTGCCAGCAGTTTATCGAACTGGGCCCCAGCTTTCTTT
TRBV20-1	TRBJ2-1	TRBD1	NA	CSALDRDENEQFF	TGCAGTGCCCTGGACAGGGATGAGAATGAGCAGTTCTTC
TRBV19	TRBJ2-1	NA	NA	CASSYKRSSYNEQFF	TGTGCCAGTAGCTATAAAAGGAGCTCCTACAATGAGCAGTTCTTC
TRBV4-1	TRBJ2-6	NA	few	CASSQARDGGANVLTF	TGCGCCAGCAGCCAAGCCAGGGACGGTGGGGCCAACGTCCTGACTTTC
TRBV27	TRBJ2-1	TRBD1	NA	CASSFDRAYNEQFF	TGTGCCAGCAGTTTCGACAGGGCCTACAATGAGCAGTTCTTC
TRBV2	TRBJ1-1	NA	NA	CASSDDQGLNTEAFF	TGTGCCAGCAGTGATGACCAGGGGCTTAACACTGAAGCTTTCTTT
TRBV6-1	TRBJ2-7	NA	NA	CASSVRDPRSEQYF	TGTGCCAGCAGCGTGAGGGACCCAAGATCGGAGCAGTACTTC
TRBV29-1	TRBJ2-3	NA	once	CSVAGTLTSTDTQYF	TGCAGCGTTGCCGGGACTTTGACTAGCACAGATACGCAGTATTTT
TRBV7-9	TRBJ1-2	NA	NA	CASSLARALDGYTF	TGTGCCAGCAGCTTAGCCAGGGCCCTTGATGGCTACACCTTC
TRBV6-5	TRBJ1-2	NA	once	CASSSSADDNGYTF	TGTGCCAGCAGTTCGTCAGCCGATGACAATGGCTACACCTTC
TRBV7-3	TRBJ2-5	TRBD2	NA	CAWTGLAGEAETQYF	TGTGCATGGACGGGACTAGCGGGAGAGGCGGAGACCCAGTACTTC
TRBV19	TRBJ1-2	NA	NA	CASSTEGLKYGYTF	TGTGCCAGTAGCACAGAGGGGCTGAAGTATGGCTACACCTTC
TRBV7-8	TRBJ2-5	NA	few	CASSSGVQETQYF	TGTGCCAGCAGCTCGGGGGTCCAAGAGACCCAGTACTTC
TRBV11-2	TRBJ1-2	NA	NA	CASSSTGILSNYGYTF	TGTGCCAGCAGTTCTACAGGGATCCTTTCTAACTATGGCTACACCTTC
TRBV20-1	TRBJ2-7	NA	NA	CTRRGLRSSYEQYF	TGCACTCGACGGGGTTTGAGGAGCTCCTACGAGCAGTACTTC
TRBV28	TRBJ2-7	TRBD1	many	CASMSQGAYEQYF	TGTGCCAGCATGTCGCAGGGGGCCTACGAGCAGTACTTC
TRBV6-6	TRBJ2-5	TRBD1	NA	CASNLRDRGRWAQYF	TGTGCCAGCAACCTCCGGGACAGGGGGCGTTGGGCCCAGTACTTC
TRBV7-8	TRBJ2-2	NA	few	CASSPRSGANTGDLFF	TGTGCAAGCAGCCCTCGGTCGGGAGCAAACACCGGGGATCTGTTTTTT
TRBV7-9	TRBJ2-5	NA	few	CASTSRRGAEETQYF	TGTGCCAGCACCTCACGTAGGGGGGCAGAAGAGACCCAGTACTTC
TRBV10-3	TRBJ2-7	NA	NA	CAIRGSVAYEQYF	TGTGCCATCAGAGGATCAGTTGCCTACGAGCAGTACTTC
TRBV20-1	TRBJ2-3	TRBD2	NA	CSASQREYVDTQYF	TGCAGTGCTAGCCAGCGGGAGTATGTAGATACGCAGTATTTT
TRBV7-9	TRBJ2-2	TRBD1	NA	CASSYDRANTGELFF	TGTGCCAGCAGCTACGACAGGGCGAACACCGGGGAGCTGTTTTTT